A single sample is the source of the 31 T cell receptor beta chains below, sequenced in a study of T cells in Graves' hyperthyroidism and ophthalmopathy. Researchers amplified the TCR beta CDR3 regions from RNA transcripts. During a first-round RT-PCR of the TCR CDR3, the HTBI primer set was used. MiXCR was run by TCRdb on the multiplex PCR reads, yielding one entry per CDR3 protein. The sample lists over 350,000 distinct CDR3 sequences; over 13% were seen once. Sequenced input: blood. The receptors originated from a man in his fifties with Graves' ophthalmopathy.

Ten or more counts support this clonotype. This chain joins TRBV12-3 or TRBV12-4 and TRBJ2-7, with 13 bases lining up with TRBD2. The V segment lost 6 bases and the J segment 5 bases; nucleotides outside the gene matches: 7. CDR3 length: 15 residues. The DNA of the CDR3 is TGTGCCAGCAGCCGGACTAGCGGGAGTATCAACGAGCAGTACTTC. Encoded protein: CASSRTSGSINEQYF.

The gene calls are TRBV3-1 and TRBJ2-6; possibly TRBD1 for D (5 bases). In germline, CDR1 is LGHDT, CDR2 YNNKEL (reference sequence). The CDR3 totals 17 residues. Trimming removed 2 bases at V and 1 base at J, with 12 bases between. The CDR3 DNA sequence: TGTGCCAGCAGCCAACAGCTTAGGGGATCTGGGGCCAACGTCCTGACTTTC. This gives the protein CASSQQLRGSGANVLTF.

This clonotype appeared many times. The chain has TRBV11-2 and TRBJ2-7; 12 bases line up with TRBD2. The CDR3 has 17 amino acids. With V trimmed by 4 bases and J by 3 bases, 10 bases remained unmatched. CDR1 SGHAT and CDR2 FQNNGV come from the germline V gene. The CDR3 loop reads CASSSTQKTSGSYEQYF. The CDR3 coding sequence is TGTGCCAGCAGCTCGACCCAAAAGACTAGCGGGAGCTACGAGCAGTACTTC. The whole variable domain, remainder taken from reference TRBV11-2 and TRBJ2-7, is EAGVAQSPRYKIIEKRQSVAFWCNPISGHATLYWYQQILGQGPKLLIQFQNNGVVDDSQLPKDRFSAERLKGVDSTLKIQPAKLEDSAVYLCASSSTQKTSGSYEQYFGPGTRLTVT.

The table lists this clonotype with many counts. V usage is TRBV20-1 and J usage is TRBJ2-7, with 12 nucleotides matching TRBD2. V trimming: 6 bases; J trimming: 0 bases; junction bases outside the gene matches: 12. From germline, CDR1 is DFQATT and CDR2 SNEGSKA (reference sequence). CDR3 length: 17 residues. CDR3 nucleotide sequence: TGCAGTGCCAACTCCCGGACTAGCGGGGCGAGCTCCTACGAGCAGTACTTC. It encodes CSANSRTSGASSYEQYF.

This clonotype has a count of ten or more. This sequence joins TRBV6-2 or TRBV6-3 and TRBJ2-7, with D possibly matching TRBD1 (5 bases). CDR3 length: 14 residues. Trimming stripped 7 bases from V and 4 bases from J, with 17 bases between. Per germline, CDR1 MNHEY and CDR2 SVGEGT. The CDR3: CASTALGRIYEQYF. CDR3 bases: TGTGCCAGCACCGCTTTGGGGCGAATTTACGAGCAGTACTTC.

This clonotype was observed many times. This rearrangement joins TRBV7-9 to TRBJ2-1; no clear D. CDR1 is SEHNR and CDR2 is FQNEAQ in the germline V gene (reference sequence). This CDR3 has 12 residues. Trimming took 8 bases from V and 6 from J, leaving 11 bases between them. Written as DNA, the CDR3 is TGTGCCAGCCGTTCTATTGTCAATGAGCAGTTCTTC. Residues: CASRSIVNEQFF.

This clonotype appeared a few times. This CDR3 reads CASTGTRTTNEQFF. CDR3 sequence (DNA): TGTGCCAGCACGGGGACTAGGACTACCAATGAGCAGTTCTTC. The V gene is TRBV11-2, the J gene TRBJ2-1; 8 bases match TRBD2. Germline lookup yields CDR1 SGHAT and CDR2 FQNNGV. With V trimmed by 7 bases and J by 6 bases, 8 bases remained unmatched. The CDR3 totals 14 residues.

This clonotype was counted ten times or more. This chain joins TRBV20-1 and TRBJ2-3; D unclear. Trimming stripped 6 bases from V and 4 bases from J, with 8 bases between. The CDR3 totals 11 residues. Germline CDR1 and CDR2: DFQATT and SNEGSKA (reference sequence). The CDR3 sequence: CSANRADTQYF. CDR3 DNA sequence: TGCAGTGCCAACAGAGCAGATACGCAGTATTTT.

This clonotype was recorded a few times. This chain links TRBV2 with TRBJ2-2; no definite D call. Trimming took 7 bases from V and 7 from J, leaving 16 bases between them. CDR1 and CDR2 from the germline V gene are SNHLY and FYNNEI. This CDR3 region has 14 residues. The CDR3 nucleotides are TGTGCCAGCACCCCATCGCGGAATGTCGGGGAGCTGTTTTTT. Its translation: CASTPSRNVGELFF.

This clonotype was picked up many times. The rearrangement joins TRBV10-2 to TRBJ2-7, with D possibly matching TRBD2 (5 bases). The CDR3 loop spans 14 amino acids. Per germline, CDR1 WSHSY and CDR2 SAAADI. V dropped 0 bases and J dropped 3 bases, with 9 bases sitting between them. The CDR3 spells CASSESADYYEQYF. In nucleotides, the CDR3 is TGCGCCAGCAGTGAGTCTGCAGACTACTACGAGCAGTACTTC.

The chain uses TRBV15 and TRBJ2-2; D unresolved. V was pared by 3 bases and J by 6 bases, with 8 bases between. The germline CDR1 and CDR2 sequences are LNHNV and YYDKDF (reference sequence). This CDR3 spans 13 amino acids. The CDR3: CATSSRSPGELFF. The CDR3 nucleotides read TGTGCCACCAGCAGCCGTTCACCCGGGGAGCTGTTTTTT.

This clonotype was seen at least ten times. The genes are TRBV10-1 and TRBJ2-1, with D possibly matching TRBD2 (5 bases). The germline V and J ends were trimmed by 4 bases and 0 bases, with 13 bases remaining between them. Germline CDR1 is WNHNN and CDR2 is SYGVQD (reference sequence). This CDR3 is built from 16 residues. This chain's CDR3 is CASSASGDSSYNEQFF. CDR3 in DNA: TGCGCCAGCAGTGCCAGCGGAGATAGCTCCTACAATGAGCAGTTCTTC.

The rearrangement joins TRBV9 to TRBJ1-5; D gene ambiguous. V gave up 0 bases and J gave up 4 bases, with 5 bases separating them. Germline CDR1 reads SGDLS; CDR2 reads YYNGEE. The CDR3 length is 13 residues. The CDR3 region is CASSVDTNQPQHF. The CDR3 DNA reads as TGTGCCAGCAGCGTAGACACAAATCAGCCCCAGCATTTT. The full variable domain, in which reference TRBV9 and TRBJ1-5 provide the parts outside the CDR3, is DSGVTQTPKHLITATGQRVTLRCSPRSGDLSVYWYQQSLDQGLQFLIQYYNGEERAKGNILERFSAQQFPDLHSELNLSSLELGDSALYFCASSVDTNQPQHFGDGTRLSIL.

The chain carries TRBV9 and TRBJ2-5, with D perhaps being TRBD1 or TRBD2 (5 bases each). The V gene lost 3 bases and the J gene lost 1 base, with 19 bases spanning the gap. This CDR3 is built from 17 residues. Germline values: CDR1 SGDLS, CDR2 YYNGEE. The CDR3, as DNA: TGTGCCAGCAGCGATGGTAGGAAGGGACGGCTCCAAGAGACCCAGTACTTC. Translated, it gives CASSDGRKGRLQETQYF. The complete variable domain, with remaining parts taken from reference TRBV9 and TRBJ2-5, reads DSGVTQTPKHLITATGQRVTLRCSPRSGDLSVYWYQQSLDQGLQFLIQYYNGEERAKGNILERFSAQQFPDLHSELNLSSLELGDSALYFCASSDGRKGRLQETQYFGPGTRLLVL.

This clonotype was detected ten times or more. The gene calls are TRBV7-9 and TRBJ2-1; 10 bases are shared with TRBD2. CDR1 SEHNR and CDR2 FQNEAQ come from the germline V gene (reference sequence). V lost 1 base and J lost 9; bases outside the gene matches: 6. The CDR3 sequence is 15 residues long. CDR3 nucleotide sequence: TGTGCCAGCAGCTTAGGTCTAGCGGGAGATGGTGAGCAGTTCTTC. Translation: CASSLGLAGDGEQFF.

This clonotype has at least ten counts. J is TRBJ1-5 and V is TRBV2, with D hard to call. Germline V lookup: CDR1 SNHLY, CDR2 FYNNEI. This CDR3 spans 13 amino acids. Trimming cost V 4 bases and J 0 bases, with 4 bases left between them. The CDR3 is CASSVYSNQPQHF. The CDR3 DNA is TGTGCCAGCAGTGTCTATAGCAATCAGCCCCAGCATTTT.

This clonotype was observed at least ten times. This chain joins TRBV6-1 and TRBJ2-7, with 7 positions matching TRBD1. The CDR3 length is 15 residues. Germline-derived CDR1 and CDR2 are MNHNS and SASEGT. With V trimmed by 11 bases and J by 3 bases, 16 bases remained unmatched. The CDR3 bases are TGTGCCCTTTCCCCTCCGGGACAGAGTTTCTACGAGCAGTACTTC. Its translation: CALSPPGQSFYEQYF.

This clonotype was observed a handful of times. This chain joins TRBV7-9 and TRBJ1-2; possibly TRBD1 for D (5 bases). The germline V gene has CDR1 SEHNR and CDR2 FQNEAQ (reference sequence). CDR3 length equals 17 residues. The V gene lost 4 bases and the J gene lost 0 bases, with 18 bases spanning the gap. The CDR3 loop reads CASSSPELLGANYGYTF. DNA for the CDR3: TGTGCCAGCAGCTCGCCGGAACTACTGGGGGCTAACTATGGCTACACCTTC.

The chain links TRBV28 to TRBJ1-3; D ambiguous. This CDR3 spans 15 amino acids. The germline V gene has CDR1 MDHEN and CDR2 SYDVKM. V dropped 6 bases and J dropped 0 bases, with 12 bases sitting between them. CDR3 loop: CASSLLLLSGNTIYF. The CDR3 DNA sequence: TGTGCCAGCAGCCTTCTTCTACTCTCTGGAAACACCATATATTTT.

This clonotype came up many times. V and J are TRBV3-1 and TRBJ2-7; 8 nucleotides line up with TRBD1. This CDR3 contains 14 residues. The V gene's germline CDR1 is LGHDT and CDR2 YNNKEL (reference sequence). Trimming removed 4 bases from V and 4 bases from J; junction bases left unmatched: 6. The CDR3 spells CASSRSGGVYEQYF. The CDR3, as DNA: TGTGCCAGCAGCCGATCAGGGGGCGTTTACGAGCAGTACTTC.

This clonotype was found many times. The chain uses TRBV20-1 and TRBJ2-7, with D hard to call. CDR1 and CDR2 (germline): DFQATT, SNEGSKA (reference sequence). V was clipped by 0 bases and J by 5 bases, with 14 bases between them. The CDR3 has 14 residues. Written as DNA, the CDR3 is TGCAGTGCTAGAGATCCTTTTGGTAAGGACGAGCAGTACTTC. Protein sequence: CSARDPFGKDEQYF.

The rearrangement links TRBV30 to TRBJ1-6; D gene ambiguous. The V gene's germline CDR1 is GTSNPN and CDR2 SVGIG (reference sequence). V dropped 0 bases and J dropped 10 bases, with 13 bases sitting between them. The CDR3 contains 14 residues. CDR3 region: CAWSVVREESPLHF. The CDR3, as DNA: TGTGCCTGGAGTGTAGTTCGGGAAGAATCACCCCTCCACTTT.

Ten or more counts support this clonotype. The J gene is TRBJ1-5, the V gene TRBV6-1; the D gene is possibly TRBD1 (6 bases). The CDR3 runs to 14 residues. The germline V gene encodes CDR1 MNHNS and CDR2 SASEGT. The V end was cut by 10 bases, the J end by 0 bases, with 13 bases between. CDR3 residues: CATRTVYSNQPQHF. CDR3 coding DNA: TGTGCCACCCGGACAGTTTATAGCAATCAGCCCCAGCATTTT.

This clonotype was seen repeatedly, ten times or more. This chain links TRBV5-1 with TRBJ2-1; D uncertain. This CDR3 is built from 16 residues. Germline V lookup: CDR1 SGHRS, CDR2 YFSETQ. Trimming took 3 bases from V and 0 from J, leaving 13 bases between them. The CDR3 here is CASSSTSMSSYNEQFF. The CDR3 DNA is TGCGCCAGCAGCTCGACCAGTATGAGCTCCTACAATGAGCAGTTCTTC.

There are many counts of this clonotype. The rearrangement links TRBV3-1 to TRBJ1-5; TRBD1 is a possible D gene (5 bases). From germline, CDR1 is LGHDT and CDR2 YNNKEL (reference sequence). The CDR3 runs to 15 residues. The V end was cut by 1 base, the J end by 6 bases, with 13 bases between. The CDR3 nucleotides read TGTGCCAGCAGCCAAGGCGGGGCTGCGAGTCAGCCCCAGCATTTT. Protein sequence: CASSQGGAASQPQHF.

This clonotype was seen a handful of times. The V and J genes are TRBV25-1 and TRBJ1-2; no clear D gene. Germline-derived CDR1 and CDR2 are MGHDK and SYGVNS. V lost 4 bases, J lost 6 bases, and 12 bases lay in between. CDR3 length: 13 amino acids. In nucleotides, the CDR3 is TGTGCCAGCAGTGTCGGACTGATAGATGGCTACACCTTC. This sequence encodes CASSVGLIDGYTF.

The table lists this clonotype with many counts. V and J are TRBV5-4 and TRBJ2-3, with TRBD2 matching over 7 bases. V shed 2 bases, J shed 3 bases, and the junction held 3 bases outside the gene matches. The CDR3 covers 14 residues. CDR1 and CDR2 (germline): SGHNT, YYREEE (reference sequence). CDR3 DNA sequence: TGTGCCAGCAGCTTAACTAGCGCAACAGATACGCAGTATTTT. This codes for CASSLTSATDTQYF.

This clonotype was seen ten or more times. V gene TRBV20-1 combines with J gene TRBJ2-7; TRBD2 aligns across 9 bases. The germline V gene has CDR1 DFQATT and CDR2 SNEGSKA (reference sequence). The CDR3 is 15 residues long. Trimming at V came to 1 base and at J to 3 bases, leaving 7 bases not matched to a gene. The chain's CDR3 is CSARVRTSADYEQYF. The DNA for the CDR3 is TGCAGTGCTAGAGTCAGGACTAGCGCCGACTACGAGCAGTACTTC.

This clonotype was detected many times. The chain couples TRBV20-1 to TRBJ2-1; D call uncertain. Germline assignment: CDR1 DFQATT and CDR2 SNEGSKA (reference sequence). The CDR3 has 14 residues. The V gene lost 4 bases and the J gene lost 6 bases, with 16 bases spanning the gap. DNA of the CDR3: TGCAGTGCTAAAGGTCCCATTATAGGCAATGAGCAGTTCTTC. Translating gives CSAKGPIIGNEQFF.

The CDR3: CASSQGGAQETQYF. DNA of the CDR3: TGTGCCAGCAGCCAAGGGGGGGCCCAAGAGACCCAGTACTTC. This rearrangement joins TRBV7-9 to TRBJ2-5, with a weak D call TRBD2 (7 bases). The CDR3 is 14 residues long. CDR1 and CDR2 (germline): SEHNR, FQNEAQ (reference sequence). V was cut by 5 bases and J by 1 base, with 11 bases left in between.

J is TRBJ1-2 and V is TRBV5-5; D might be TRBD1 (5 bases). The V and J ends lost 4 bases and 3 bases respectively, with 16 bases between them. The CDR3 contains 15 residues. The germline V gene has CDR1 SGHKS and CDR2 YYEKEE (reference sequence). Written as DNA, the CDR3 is TGTGCCAGCAGCGCGCTTGCGCTAGGGGACTATGGCTACACCTTC. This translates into CASSALALGDYGYTF.